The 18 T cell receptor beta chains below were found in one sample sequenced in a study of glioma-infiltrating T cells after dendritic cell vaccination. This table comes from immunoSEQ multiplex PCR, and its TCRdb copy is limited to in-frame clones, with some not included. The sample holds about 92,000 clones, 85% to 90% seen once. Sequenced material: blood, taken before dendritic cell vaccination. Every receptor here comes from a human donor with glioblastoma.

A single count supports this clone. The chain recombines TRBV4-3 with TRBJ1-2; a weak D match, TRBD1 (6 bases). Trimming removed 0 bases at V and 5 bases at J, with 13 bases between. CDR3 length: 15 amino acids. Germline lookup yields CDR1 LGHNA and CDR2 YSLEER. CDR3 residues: CASSQEMRTAYGYTF. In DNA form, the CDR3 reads TGCGCCAGCAGCCAAGAAATGCGGACAGCGTATGGCTACACCTTC.

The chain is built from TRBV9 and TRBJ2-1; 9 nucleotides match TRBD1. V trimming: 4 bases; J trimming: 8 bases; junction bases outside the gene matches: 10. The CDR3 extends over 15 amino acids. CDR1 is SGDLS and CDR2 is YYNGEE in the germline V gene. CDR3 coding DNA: TGTGCCAGCAGCAGAGGACAGGGGAGAATCGATGAGCAGTTCTTC. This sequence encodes CASSRGQGRIDEQFF.

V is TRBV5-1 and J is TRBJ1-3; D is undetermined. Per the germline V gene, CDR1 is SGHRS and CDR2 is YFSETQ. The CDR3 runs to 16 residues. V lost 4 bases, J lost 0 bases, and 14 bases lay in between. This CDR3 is CASSPVTASSGNTIYF. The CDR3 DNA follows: TGCGCCAGCAGCCCGGTAACTGCAAGCTCTGGAAACACCATATATTTT.

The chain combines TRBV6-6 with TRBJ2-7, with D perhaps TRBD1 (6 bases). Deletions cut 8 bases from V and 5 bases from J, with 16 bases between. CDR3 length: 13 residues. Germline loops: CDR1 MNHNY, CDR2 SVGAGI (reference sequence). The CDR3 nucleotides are TGTGCCAGCGTAATAGGGCAGGGGAACGAGCAGTACTTC. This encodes CASVIGQGNEQYF.

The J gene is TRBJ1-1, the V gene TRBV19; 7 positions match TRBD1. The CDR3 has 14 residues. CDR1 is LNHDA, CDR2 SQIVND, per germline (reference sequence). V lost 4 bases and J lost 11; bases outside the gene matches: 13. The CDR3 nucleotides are TGTGCCAGTAGTACGGTGACAGGGAACCTTGCCGCTTTCTTT. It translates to CASSTVTGNLAAFF.

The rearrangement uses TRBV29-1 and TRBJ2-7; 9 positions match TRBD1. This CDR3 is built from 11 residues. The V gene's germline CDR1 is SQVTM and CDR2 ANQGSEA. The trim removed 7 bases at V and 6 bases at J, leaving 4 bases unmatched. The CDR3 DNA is TGCAGCGCCGGGGACAGGGCCGAGCAGTACTTC. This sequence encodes CSAGDRAEQYF.

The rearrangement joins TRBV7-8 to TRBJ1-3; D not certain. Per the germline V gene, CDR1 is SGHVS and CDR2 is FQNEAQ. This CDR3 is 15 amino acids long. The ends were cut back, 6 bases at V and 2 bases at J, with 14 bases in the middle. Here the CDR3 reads CASSSDLLPGNTIYF. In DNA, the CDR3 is TGTGCCAGCAGTTCGGACTTACTGCCTGGAAACACCATATATTTT.

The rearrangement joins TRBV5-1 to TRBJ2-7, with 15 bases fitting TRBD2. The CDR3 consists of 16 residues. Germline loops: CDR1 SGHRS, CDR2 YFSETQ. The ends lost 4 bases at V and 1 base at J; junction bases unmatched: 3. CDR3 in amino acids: CASSTGTSGGSYEQYF. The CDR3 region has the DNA TGCGCCAGCAGCACCGGGACTAGCGGGGGGTCCTACGAGCAGTACTTC.

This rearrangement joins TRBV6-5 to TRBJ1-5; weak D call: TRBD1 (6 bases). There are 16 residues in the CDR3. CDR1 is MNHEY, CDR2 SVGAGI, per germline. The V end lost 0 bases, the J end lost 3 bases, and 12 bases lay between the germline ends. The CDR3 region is CASSYSAGDINQPQHF. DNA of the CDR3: TGTGCCAGCAGTTACTCGGCAGGGGACATCAATCAGCCCCAGCATTTT.

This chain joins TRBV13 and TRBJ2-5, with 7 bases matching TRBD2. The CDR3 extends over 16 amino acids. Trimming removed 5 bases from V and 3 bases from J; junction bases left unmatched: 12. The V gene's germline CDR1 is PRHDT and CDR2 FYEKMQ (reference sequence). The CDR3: CASSPDGVAGKETQYF. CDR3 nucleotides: TGTGCCAGCAGCCCGGATGGGGTAGCGGGTAAAGAGACCCAGTACTTC.

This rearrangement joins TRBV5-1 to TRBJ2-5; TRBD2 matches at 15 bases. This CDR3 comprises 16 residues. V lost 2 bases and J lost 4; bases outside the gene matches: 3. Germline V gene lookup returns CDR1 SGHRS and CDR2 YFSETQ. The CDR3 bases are TGCGCCAGCAGCTTCGGGACTAGCGGGAGGATAGAGACCCAGTACTTC. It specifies CASSFGTSGRIETQYF.

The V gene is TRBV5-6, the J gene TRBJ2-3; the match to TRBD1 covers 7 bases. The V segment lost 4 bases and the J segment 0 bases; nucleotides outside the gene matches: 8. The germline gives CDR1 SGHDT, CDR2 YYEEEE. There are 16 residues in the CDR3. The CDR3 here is CASSPRDSSSTDTQYF. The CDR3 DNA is TGTGCCAGCAGCCCGAGGGACAGCTCTAGCACAGATACGCAGTATTTT.

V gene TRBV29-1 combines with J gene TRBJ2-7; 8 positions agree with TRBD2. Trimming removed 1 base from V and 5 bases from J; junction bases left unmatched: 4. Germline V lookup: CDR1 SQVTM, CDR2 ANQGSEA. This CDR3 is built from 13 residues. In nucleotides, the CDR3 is TGCAGCGTTGAAGCCGGGGGGGGCCACGAGCAGTACTTC. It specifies CSVEAGGGHEQYF.

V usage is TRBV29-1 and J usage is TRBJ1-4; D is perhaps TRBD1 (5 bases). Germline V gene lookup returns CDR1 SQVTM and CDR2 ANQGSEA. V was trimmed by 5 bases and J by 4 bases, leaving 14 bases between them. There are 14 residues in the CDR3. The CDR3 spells CSVRGGTVNEKLFF. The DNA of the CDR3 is TGCAGCGTTCGGGGGGGGACGGTTAATGAAAAACTGTTTTTT.

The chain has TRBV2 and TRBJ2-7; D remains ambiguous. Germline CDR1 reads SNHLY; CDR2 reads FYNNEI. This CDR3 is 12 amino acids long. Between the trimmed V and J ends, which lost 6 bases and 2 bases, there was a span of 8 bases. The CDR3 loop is CASREQPYEQYF. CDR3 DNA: TGTGCCAGCAGGGAGCAACCCTACGAGCAGTACTTC.

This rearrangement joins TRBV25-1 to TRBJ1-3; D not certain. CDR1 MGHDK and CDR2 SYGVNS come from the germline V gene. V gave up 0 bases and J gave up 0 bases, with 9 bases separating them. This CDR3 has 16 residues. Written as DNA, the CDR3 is TGTGCCAGCAGTGAATATACCGCGAGCTCTGGAAACACCATATATTTT. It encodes CASSEYTASSGNTIYF.

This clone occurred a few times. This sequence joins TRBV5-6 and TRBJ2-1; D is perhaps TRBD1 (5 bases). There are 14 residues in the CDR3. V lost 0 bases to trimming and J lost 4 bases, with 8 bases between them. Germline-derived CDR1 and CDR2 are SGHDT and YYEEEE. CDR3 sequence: CASSLAYRYNEQFF. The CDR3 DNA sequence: TGTGCCAGCAGCTTGGCGTACAGGTACAATGAGCAGTTCTTC.

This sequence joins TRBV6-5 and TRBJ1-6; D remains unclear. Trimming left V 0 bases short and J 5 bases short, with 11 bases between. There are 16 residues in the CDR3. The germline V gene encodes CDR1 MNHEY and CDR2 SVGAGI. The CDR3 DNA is TGTGCCAGCAGTTACTCTAGTGGGAGTAATAATTCACCCCTCCACTTT. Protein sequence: CASSYSSGSNNSPLHF.